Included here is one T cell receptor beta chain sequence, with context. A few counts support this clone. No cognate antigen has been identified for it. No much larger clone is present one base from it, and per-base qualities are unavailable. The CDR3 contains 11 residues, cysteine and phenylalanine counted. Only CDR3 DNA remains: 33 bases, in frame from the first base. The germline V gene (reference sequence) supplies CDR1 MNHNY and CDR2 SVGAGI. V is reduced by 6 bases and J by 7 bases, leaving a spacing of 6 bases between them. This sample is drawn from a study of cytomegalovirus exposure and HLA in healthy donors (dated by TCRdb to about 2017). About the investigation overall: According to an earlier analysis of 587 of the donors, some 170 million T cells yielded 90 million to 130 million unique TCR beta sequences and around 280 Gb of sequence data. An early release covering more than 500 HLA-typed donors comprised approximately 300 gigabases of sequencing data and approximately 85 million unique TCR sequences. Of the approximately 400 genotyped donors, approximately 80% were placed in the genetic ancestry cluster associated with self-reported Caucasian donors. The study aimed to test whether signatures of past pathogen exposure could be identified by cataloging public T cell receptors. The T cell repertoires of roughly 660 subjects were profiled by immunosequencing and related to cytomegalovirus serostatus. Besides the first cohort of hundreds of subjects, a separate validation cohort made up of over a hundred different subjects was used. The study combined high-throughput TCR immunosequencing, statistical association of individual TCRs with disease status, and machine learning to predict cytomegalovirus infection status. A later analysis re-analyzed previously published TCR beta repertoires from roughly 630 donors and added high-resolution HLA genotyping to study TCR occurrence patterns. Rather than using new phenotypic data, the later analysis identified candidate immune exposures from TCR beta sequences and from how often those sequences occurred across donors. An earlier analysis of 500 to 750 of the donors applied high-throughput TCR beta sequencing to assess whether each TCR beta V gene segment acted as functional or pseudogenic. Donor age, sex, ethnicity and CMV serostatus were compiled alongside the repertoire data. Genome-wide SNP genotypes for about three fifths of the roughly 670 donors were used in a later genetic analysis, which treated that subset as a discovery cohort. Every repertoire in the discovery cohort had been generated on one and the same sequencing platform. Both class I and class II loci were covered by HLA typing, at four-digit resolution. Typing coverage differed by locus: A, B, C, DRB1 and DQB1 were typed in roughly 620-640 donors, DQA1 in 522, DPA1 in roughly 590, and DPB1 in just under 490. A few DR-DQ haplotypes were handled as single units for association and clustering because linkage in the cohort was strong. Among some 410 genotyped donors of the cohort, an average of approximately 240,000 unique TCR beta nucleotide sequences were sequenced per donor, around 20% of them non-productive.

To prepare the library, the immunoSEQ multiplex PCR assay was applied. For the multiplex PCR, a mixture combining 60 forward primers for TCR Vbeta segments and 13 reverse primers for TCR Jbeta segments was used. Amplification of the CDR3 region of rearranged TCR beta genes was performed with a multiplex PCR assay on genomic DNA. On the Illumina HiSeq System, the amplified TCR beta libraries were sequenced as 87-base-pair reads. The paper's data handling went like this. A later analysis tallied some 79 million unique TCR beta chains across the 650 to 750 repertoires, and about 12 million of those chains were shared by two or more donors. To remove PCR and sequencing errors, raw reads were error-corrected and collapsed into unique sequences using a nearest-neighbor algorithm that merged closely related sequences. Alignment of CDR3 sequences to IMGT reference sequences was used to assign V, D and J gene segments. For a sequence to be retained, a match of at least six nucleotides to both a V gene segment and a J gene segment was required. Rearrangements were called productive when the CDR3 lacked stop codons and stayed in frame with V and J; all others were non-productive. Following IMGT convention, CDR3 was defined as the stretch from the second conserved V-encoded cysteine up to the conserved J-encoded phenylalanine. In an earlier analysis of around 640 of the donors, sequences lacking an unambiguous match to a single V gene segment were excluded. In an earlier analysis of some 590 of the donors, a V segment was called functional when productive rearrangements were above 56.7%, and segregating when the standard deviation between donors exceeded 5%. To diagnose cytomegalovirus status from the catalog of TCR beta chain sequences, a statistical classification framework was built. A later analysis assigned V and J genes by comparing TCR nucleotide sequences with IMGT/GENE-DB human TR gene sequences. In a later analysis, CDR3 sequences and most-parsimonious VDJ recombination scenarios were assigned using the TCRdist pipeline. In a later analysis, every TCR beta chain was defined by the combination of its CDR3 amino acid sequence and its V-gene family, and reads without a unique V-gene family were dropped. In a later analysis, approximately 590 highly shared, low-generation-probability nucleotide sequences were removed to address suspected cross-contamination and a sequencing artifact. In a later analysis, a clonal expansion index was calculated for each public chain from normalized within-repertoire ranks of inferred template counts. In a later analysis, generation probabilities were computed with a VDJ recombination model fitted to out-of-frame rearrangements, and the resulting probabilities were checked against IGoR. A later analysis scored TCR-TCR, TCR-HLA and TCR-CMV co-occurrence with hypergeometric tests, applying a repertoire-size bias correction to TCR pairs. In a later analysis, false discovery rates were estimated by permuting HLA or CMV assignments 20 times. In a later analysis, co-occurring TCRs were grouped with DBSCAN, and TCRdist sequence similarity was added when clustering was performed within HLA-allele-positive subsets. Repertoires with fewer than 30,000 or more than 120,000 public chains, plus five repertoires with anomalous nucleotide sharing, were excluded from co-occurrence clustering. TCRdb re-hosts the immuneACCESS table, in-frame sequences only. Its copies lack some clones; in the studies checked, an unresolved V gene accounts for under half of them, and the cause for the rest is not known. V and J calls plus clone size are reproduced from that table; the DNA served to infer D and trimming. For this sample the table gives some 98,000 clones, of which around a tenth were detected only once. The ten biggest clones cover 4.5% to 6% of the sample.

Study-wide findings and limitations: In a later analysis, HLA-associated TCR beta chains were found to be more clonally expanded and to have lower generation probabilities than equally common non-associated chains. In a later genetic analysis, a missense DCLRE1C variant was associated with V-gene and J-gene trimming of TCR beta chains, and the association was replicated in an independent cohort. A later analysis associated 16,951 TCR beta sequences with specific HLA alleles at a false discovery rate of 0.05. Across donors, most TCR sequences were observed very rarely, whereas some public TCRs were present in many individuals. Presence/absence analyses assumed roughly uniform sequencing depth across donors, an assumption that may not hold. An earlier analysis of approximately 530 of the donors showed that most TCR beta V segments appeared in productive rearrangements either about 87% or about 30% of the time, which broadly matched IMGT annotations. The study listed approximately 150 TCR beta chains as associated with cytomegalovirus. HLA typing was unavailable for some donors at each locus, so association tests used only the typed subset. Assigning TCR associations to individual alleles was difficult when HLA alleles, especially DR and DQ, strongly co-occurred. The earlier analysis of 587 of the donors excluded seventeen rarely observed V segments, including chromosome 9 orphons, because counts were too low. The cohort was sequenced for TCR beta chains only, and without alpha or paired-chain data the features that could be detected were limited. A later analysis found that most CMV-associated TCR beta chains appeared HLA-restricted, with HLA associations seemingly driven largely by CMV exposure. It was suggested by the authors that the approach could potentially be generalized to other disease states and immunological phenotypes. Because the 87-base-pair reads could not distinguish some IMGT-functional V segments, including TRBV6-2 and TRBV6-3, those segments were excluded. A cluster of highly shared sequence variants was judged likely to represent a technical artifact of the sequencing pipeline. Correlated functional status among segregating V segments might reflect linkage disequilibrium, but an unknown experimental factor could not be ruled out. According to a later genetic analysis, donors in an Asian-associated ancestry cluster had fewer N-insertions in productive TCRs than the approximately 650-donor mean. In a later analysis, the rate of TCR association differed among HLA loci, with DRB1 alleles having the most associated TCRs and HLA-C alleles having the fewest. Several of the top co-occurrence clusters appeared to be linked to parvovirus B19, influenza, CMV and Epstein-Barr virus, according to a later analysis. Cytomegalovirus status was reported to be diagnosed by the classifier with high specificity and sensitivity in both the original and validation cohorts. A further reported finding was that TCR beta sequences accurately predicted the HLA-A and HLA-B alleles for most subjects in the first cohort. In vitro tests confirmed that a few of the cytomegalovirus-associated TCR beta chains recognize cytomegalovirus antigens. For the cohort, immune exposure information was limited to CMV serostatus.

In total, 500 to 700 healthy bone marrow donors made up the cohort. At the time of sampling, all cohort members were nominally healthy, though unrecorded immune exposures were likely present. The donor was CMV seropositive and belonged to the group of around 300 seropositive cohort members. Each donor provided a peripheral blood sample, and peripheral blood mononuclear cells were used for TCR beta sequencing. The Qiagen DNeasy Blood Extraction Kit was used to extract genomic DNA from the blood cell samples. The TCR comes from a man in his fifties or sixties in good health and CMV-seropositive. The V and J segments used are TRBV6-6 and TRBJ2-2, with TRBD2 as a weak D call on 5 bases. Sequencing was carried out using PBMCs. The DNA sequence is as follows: TGTGCCAGCAGAGGGAGCGGGGAGCTGTTTTTT. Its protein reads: CASRGSGELFF.